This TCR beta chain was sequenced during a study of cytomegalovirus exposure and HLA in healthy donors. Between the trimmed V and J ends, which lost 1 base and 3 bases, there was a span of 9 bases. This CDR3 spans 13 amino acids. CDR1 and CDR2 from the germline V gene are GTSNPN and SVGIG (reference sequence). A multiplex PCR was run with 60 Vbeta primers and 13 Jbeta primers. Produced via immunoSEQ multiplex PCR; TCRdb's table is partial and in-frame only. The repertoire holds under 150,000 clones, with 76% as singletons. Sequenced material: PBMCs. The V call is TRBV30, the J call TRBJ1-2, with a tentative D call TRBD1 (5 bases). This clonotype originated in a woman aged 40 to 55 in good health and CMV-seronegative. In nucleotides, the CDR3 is TGTGCCTGGAGTGAACAGGCCTACTATGGCTACACCTTC. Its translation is CAWSEQAYYGYTF. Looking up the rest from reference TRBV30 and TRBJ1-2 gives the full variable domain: SQTIHQWPATLVQPVGSPLSLECTVEGTSNPNLYWYRQAAGRGLQLLFYSVGIGQISSEVPQNLSASRPQDRQFILSSKKLLLSDSGFYLCAWSEQAYYGYTFGSGTRLTVV.